This T cell receptor (beta chain) came from a study of blood T cell repertoires in COVID-19. As for the study in general: The study drew acute and convalescent COVID-19 samples from the United States, Italy and Spain. PBMCs, B-cell-depleted T cells, or T cells were the source of the cDNA or gDNA that made up the material.

The CDR3 has 19 residues. Trimming removed 6 bases from V and 1 base from J; junction bases left unmatched: 19. The germline gives CDR1 ENHRY, CDR2 SYGVKD. Methods used by the authors: For nucleated cells, counts were estimated from reference gene primer amplification. Repertoires were generated with immunoSEQ multiplex PCR, while TCRdb's copy carries only in-frame clones and drops some. The V and J calls and clone size are taken from that table; D and trimming were inferred from the DNA. This sample yields 150,000 to 200,000 clones, of which 80% to 90% are seen a single time; approximately 2% belongs to the top ten.

This chain joins TRBV10-3 and TRBJ1-2; TRBD1 agrees at 8 bases. The receptor was derived from a man between 18 and 29 years old who had recovered from COVID-19. Sequencing input: peripheral blood. The CDR3 DNA follows: TGTGCCATCAGAGGACAGGGCCGGAGGGAACAGCTCCTTAACTATGGCTACACCTTC. Its protein product is CAIRGQGRREQLLNYGYTF.